The rows below give T cell receptor beta chains drawn from one sample of a study of cytomegalovirus exposure and HLA in healthy donors. The repertoire was sequenced with immunoSEQ multiplex PCR; TCRdb's copy has only in-frame clones and lacks some. This table has around 190,000 clones, around 88% appearing once. The sequenced material came from PBMCs. The receptor set was obtained from a woman in her 30s in good health and CMV-seronegative. Both conserved end residues are part of each CDR3. D genes are given only for firm matches. Part of the rows lack a size; the others show once, few, many or a class for expanded clones.

D: TRBD1; V: TRBV15; size: .; J: TRBJ2-1; DNA: TGTGCCACCGGACAGGGGTCGGGCAATGAGCAGTTCTTC; CDR3: CATGQGSGNEQFF
D: .; V: TRBV28; size: .; J: TRBJ1-6; DNA: TGTGCCAGCAGCCTCGGTCAGGGGAGTAGTTCACCCCTCCACTTT; CDR3: CASSLGQGSSSPLHF
D: .; V: TRBV6-6; size: .; J: TRBJ1-2; DNA: TGTGCCAGCACCCAGGGAGGAGGATATGGCTACACCTTC; CDR3: CASTQGGGYGYTF
D: .; V: TRBV5-1; size: .; J: TRBJ1-1; DNA: TGCGCCAGCAGCTCTATAACAGGATCCGAAGCTTTCTTT; CDR3: CASSSITGSEAFF
D: .; V: TRBV5-1; size: .; J: TRBJ2-1; DNA: TGCGCCAGCAGCTTAAACTCGCCCGGGGGCTACAATGAGCAGTTCTTC; CDR3: CASSLNSPGGYNEQFF
D: TRBD1; V: TRBV5-1; size: .; J: TRBJ2-5; DNA: TGCGCCAGCAGCACGGGACAGGAGGTCGAGACCCAGTACTTC; CDR3: CASSTGQEVETQYF
D: .; V: TRBV18; size: once; J: TRBJ2-2; DNA: TGTGCCAGCTCACAAGAACTGACTACGAACACCGGGGAGCTGTTTTTT; CDR3: CASSQELTTNTGELFF
D: TRBD2; V: TRBV7-8; size: .; J: TRBJ2-2; DNA: TGTGCCAGCAGTCCACAACCCGGGACTAGCGCCGGGGAGCTGTTTTTT; CDR3: CASSPQPGTSAGELFF
D: TRBD1; V: TRBV5-4; size: .; J: TRBJ2-1; DNA: TGTGCCAGCAGCTTGACAGGGGGAGTCGATGAGCAGTTCTTC; CDR3: CASSLTGGVDEQFF
D: TRBD2; V: TRBV18; size: .; J: TRBJ2-1; DNA: TGTGCCAGCTCACCGCCTCGGGTGTCGACTAGCGGGGACAATGAGCAGTTCTTC; CDR3: CASSPPRVSTSGDNEQFF
D: .; V: TRBV11-3; size: .; J: TRBJ2-1; DNA: TGTGCCAGCAGCTTGGACTACACGAGCTCCTACAATGAGCAGTTCTTC; CDR3: CASSLDYTSSYNEQFF
D: .; V: TRBV9; size: .; J: TRBJ2-6; DNA: TGTGCCAGCAGCCAAAGAGGGTCTGGGGCCAACGTCCTGACTTTC; CDR3: CASSQRGSGANVLTF
D: TRBD1; V: TRBV7-8; size: .; J: TRBJ1-2; DNA: TGTGCCAGCAGCGCCGACAGGGGGTCGGTTGGCTACACCTTC; CDR3: CASSADRGSVGYTF
D: TRBD2; V: TRBV6-5; size: .; J: TRBJ2-1; DNA: TGTGCCAGCAGTTCGGGACTAGCGGGATATAATGAGCAGTTCTTC; CDR3: CASSSGLAGYNEQFF
D: TRBD2; V: TRBV5-1; size: .; J: TRBJ2-1; DNA: TGCGCCAGCAGCTTGGTTCTAGCGGGGGAGAATGAGCAGTTCTTC; CDR3: CASSLVLAGENEQFF
D: .; V: TRBV29-1; size: .; J: TRBJ1-1; DNA: TGCAGCGTCGGACAGATGAACACTGAAGCTTTCTTT; CDR3: CSVGQMNTEAFF
D: .; V: TRBV5-1; size: few; J: TRBJ1-2; DNA: TGCGCCAGCAGCTTGACCCAAGCGTCCAACTATGGCTACACCTTC; CDR3: CASSLTQASNYGYTF
D: .; V: TRBV29-1; size: .; J: TRBJ1-2; DNA: TGCAGCGTTTCGCAGGACTATGGCTACACCTTC; CDR3: CSVSQDYGYTF
D: TRBD2; V: TRBV2; size: .; J: TRBJ2-7; DNA: TGTGCCAGCGAGGGCGGGGGGGGGAACTACGAGCAGTACTTC; CDR3: CASEGGGGNYEQYF
D: TRBD1; V: TRBV4-2; size: .; J: TRBJ1-1; DNA: TGTGCCAGCAGCCAAGATAGGGGACAGGGTCTTCGGGCTTTCTTT; CDR3: CASSQDRGQGLRAFF
D: TRBD2; V: TRBV19; size: .; J: TRBJ2-7; DNA: TGTGCCAGTAGTCCCAGGACTAGCGGGAGGGTATACTCCTACGAGCAGTACTTC; CDR3: CASSPRTSGRVYSYEQYF
D: .; V: TRBV6-6; size: .; J: TRBJ2-3; DNA: TGTGCCAGCAGCCTGTCAACCCGAGGGGGAGATACGCAGTATTTT; CDR3: CASSLSTRGGDTQYF
D: .; V: TRBV7-3; size: .; J: TRBJ2-4; DNA: TGTGCCAGCAGCTTAGGCAGGGGCGACATTCAGTACTTC; CDR3: CASSLGRGDIQYF
D: TRBD1; V: TRBV12-5; size: .; J: TRBJ2-2; DNA: TGTGCTAGTGGTTTGGCGCTTCAGGGGGCGCGAGGCGGGGAGCTGTTTTTT; CDR3: CASGLALQGARGGELFF
D: TRBD1; V: TRBV20-1; size: .; J: TRBJ1-2; DNA: TGCAGTGCTGCAATACGACAGGGGCCAACCTTC; CDR3: CSAAIRQGPTF
D: TRBD2; V: TRBV6-5; size: .; J: TRBJ2-3; DNA: TGTGCCAGCAGTTACGGAGCGGGGGGGGGAGGGACGCAGTATTTT; CDR3: CASSYGAGGGGTQYF
D: .; V: TRBV11-2; size: .; J: TRBJ2-7; DNA: TGTGCCAGCAGCCCCCGTGTCAGGGCTTACGAGCAGTACTTC; CDR3: CASSPRVRAYEQYF
D: TRBD1; V: TRBV7-9; size: .; J: TRBJ2-7; DNA: TGTTCCAGCAGCTACGGTTCGACAGGGTCCGCCTACGAGCAGTACTTC; CDR3: CSSSYGSTGSAYEQYF
D: TRBD1; V: TRBV4-1; size: .; J: TRBJ2-7; DNA: TGCGCCAGCAGCCAAGCCCGGGACAGACGCTACGAGCAGTACTTC; CDR3: CASSQARDRRYEQYF
D: .; V: TRBV27; size: few; J: TRBJ2-5; DNA: TGTGCCAGCAGTTTCGGGGGAGAAGAGACCCAGTACTTC; CDR3: CASSFGGEETQYF
D: .; V: TRBV2; size: .; J: TRBJ2-7; DNA: TGTGCCAGCAGTAAAGACAGGAAGAGCTACGAGCAGTACTTC; CDR3: CASSKDRKSYEQYF
D: .; V: TRBV5-1; size: .; J: TRBJ2-3; DNA: TGCGCCAGCAGCTCTAGCACAGATACGCAGTATTTT; CDR3: CASSSSTDTQYF
D: TRBD2; V: TRBV23-1; size: .; J: TRBJ2-7; DNA: TGCGCCAGCAATTCCGGGACTAGCGGGTTGAGAGGCAACGAGCAGTACTTC; CDR3: CASNSGTSGLRGNEQYF
D: .; V: TRBV4-2; size: .; J: TRBJ2-1; DNA: TGTGCCAGCAGCTCCCCTAGTGGCTCCTACAATGAGCAGTTCTTC; CDR3: CASSSPSGSYNEQFF
D: .; V: TRBV29-1; size: .; J: TRBJ1-5; DNA: TGCAGCGCCTCCGGGGGGGGCAATCAGCCCCAGCATTTT; CDR3: CSASGGGNQPQHF
D: .; V: TRBV27; size: once; J: TRBJ2-7; DNA: TGTGCCAGCAGTTTAGGCGGACTTCCGAATGAGGAGCAGTACTTC; CDR3: CASSLGGLPNEEQYF
D: .; V: TRBV15; size: .; J: TRBJ1-3; DNA: TGTGCCACCAGCAGAACACATACAGGTTCGGGAAACACCATATATTTT; CDR3: CATSRTHTGSGNTIYF
D: TRBD1; V: TRBV28; size: .; J: TRBJ2-2; DNA: TGTGCCAGCATTTCCGGGACAGACACCGGGGAGCTGTTTTTT; CDR3: CASISGTDTGELFF
D: TRBD2; V: TRBV7-8; size: .; J: TRBJ2-4; DNA: TGTGCCAGCAGCCCCGGGGGGGCGAAGGTGGCCATTCAGTACTTC; CDR3: CASSPGGAKVAIQYF
D: .; V: TRBV29-1; size: .; J: TRBJ2-7; DNA: TGCAGCTTCCGACGAGGGTACGAGCAGTACTTC; CDR3: CSFRRGYEQYF